One sample yielded the 14 T cell receptor beta chains listed below, sequenced in a study of blood T cell repertoires in COVID-19. Clones were read by immunoSEQ multiplex PCR, and TCRdb kept only the in-frame ones, dropping some. The table lists roughly 87,000 clones, about four fifths of them singletons. Sequencing was performed on peripheral blood. These receptors originate from a woman in her 70s with acute or convalescent COVID-19.

V and J are TRBV18 and TRBJ1-5; 8 positions agree with TRBD1. The CDR3 contains 13 residues. V lost 5 bases to trimming and J lost 5 bases; unmatched junction nucleotides: 2. CDR1 and CDR2 (germline): KGHSH, LQKENI. The CDR3 is CASSSDRDQPQHF. CDR3 nucleotides: TGTGCCAGCTCATCGGACAGGGATCAGCCCCAGCATTTT.

The J gene is TRBJ1-2, the V gene TRBV29-1, with 9 bases lining up with TRBD1. Germline lookup yields CDR1 SQVTM and CDR2 ANQGSEA. V dropped 3 bases and J dropped 7; count of bases not matched to a gene: 6. The CDR3 covers 13 residues. CDR3 amino acids: CSVDSTGGSGYTF. CDR3 nucleotide sequence: TGCAGCGTTGATAGTACAGGGGGCTCTGGCTACACCTTC.

This chain connects TRBV28 to TRBJ1-6; 8 bases line up with TRBD1. The CDR3 is 15 residues long. The germline V gene encodes CDR1 MDHEN and CDR2 SYDVKM. The J segment lost 8 bases and the V segment lost 5 bases, leaving 8 bases of the junction unmatched. Here the CDR3 reads CASSPNRGIDSPLHF. CDR3 nucleotide sequence: TGTGCCAGCAGTCCGAACAGGGGGATAGATTCACCCCTCCACTTT.

The chain combines TRBV11-2 with TRBJ1-4; D is uncertain. The V end was cut by 0 bases, the J end by 8 bases, with 7 bases between. CDR3 length equals 13 residues. Germline CDR1 reads SGHAT; CDR2 reads FQNNGV. CDR3: CASSLENAEKLFF. CDR3 sequence (DNA): TGTGCCAGCAGCTTAGAGAATGCGGAAAAACTGTTTTTT.

This chain connects TRBV20-1 to TRBJ2-1; 9 bases map to TRBD2. CDR3 length: 15 amino acids. The germline V gene encodes CDR1 DFQATT and CDR2 SNEGSKA (reference sequence). V lost 3 bases, J lost 0 bases, and 3 bases stayed unmatched. The CDR3 DNA sequence: TGCAGTGCTAGTGAGCGGGGGGCCTCCTACAATGAGCAGTTCTTC. Amino acid sequence: CSASERGASYNEQFF.

The gene calls are TRBV28 and TRBJ1-5; tentatively, D is TRBD1 (5 bases). The CDR3 sequence is 15 residues long. Germline V CDR1 and CDR2: MDHEN, SYDVKM. V was trimmed by 3 bases and J by 8 bases, leaving 17 bases between them. CDR3 nucleotides: TGTGCCAGCAGTTTGCTCGTGGGGGGTAGCAAGCCCCAGCATTTT. It codes for CASSLLVGGSKPQHF.

V usage is TRBV5-1 and J usage is TRBJ1-1, with 7 bases that match TRBD1. V shed 5 bases and J 4 bases; nucleotides not matched to a gene: 11. Germline V gives CDR1 SGHRS, CDR2 YFSETQ. The CDR3 is 15 residues long. CDR3 sequence reads: CASRATGTGGTEAFF. The DNA for the CDR3 is TGCGCCAGCAGGGCGACAGGGACTGGGGGCACTGAAGCTTTCTTT.

The chain combines TRBV29-1 with TRBJ2-1, with D possibly being TRBD2 (7 bases). The germline gives CDR1 SQVTM, CDR2 ANQGSEA. CDR3 length: 12 residues. The V gene lost 8 bases and the J gene lost 9 bases, with 17 bases spanning the gap. As DNA, the CDR3 is TGCAGCTTCTCCCCCGGGGGGCGTGAGCAGTTCTTC. It is translated as CSFSPGGREQFF.

This clone appeared a few times. The V gene is TRBV30, the J gene TRBJ2-7; 9 bases line up with TRBD2. The CDR3 has 15 residues. Germline V gene lookup returns CDR1 GTSNPN and CDR2 SVGIG (reference sequence). V lost 3 bases, J lost 2 bases, and 8 bases stayed unmatched. The DNA for the CDR3 is TGTGCCTGGAGGGGTGCCTCTAGCGGGACCTACGAGCAGTACTTC. Its translation is CAWRGASSGTYEQYF.

This sequence joins TRBV6-5 and TRBJ2-2; TRBD1 is a possible D gene (5 bases). There are 13 residues in the CDR3. In germline, CDR1 is MNHEY, CDR2 SVGAGI. Trimming pared 10 bases from V and 4 bases from J, leaving 13 bases between. CDR3 sequence: CATQGSGTGELFF. The CDR3 nucleotides are TGTGCCACGCAGGGCTCCGGCACCGGGGAGCTGTTTTTT.

The chain is built from TRBV9 and TRBJ1-2; TRBD1 agrees at 9 bases. With V trimmed by 3 bases and J by 6 bases, 6 bases remained unmatched. CDR3 size: 14 residues. Germline V lookup: CDR1 SGDLS, CDR2 YYNGEE. The CDR3 is CASSAEQGADGYTF. The CDR3 DNA is TGTGCCAGCAGCGCCGAACAGGGGGCTGATGGCTACACCTTC.

The chain combines TRBV19 with TRBJ1-1; weak D call: TRBD1 (6 bases). The CDR3 is made up of 14 amino acids. Looked up from germline, CDR1 is LNHDA and CDR2 is SQIVND (reference sequence). V was shortened by 7 bases and J by 5 bases, with 17 bases between the two germline ends. CDR3 sequence reads: CASIPPGVWTEAFF. In DNA form, the CDR3 reads TGTGCCAGTATCCCCCCAGGGGTATGGACTGAAGCTTTCTTT.

The chain is built from TRBV12-5 and TRBJ2-5; 9 bases line up with TRBD1. The CDR3 length is 13 residues. J was trimmed by 7 bases and V by 4 bases; bases with no gene match: 4. Germline V gene lookup returns CDR1 LGHNT and CDR2 FRNRAP. In DNA form, the CDR3 reads TGTGCTAGTGGTTCCGGACAGGGGTGGACCCAGTACTTC. Amino acid sequence: CASGSGQGWTQYF.

The J gene is TRBJ2-7, the V gene TRBV29-1; tentative D call: TRBD1 (6 bases). V dropped 4 bases and J dropped 4 bases, with 11 bases sitting between them. Germline V gene lookup returns CDR1 SQVTM and CDR2 ANQGSEA. CDR3 length: 12 amino acids. The CDR3 reads CSVVGRGYEQYF. The CDR3 DNA follows: TGCAGCGTTGTTGGCAGGGGTTACGAGCAGTACTTC.